The rows below give T cell receptor beta chains drawn from one sample of a study of T cells in Graves' hyperthyroidism and ophthalmopathy. TCRdb processed the multiplex PCR reads anew with MiXCR; each CDR3 protein has one entry. This repertoire shows about 710,000 distinct CDR3 sequences, 16% found once; its top ten account for over 7.5%. The specimen sequenced was blood. These receptors came from a man aged 18 to 35 with Graves' hyperthyroidism. Each CDR3 is given with its conserved first and last residue. The order of the fields is J gene, D gene, V gene, clone size, CDR3 protein, CDR3 DNA. The D gene is left open where the match is weak. Clone sizes are given selectively: once, few, many, or a class where the clone is expanded.

TRBJ2-3 NA TRBV4-1 NA CASSHPQASTQYF TGCGCCAGCAGCCATCCACAAGCGAGTACGCAGTATTTT
TRBJ2-7 TRBD2 TRBV20-1 few CSAPSGRYEQYF TGCAGTGCCCCTAGCGGGAGGTACGAGCAGTACTTC
TRBJ1-4 NA TRBV28 NA CASSLGKGFATNEKLFF TGTGCCAGCAGTTTAGGGAAGGGGTTTGCAACTAATGAAAAACTGTTTTTT
TRBJ1-1 NA TRBV27 many CASSEAGRMNTEAFF TGTGCCAGCAGTGAAGCGGGGCGAATGAACACTGAAGCTTTCTTT
TRBJ1-1 TRBD1 TRBV7-9 NA CASSADRGEGMNTEAFF TGTGCCAGCAGCGCGGACAGGGGGGAAGGCATGAACACTGAAGCTTTCTTT
TRBJ2-1 TRBD2 TRBV9 NA CASSVEEREGLYNEQFF TGTGCCAGCAGCGTAGAAGAGCGGGAGGGCCTCTACAATGAGCAGTTCTTC
TRBJ2-1 TRBD2 TRBV20-1 NA CSARPPGRGNEQFF TGCAGTGCTAGACCTCCCGGGAGGGGCAATGAGCAGTTCTTC
TRBJ1-2 NA TRBV6-2/TRBV6-3 many CASSLHAGTVVSYTF TGTGCCAGCAGTCTTCACGCCGGGACGGTAGTAAGCTACACCTTC
TRBJ1-1 TRBD1 TRBV6-2/TRBV6-3 NA CASSDPTGGRQAFF TGTGCCAGCAGCGATCCGACAGGGGGTCGCCAAGCTTTCTTT
TRBJ2-7 TRBD2 TRBV6-1 many CASRETSGSYEQYF TGTGCCAGCAGAGAGACTAGCGGTTCCTACGAGCAGTACTTC
TRBJ2-1 TRBD2 TRBV20-1 NA CSARSGRGTGEQFF TGCAGTGCTCGGAGCGGGAGGGGCACGGGCGAGCAGTTCTTC
TRBJ1-1 NA TRBV7-3 NA CASSPARGGDTEAFF TGTGCCAGCAGCCCTGCAAGGGGGGGGGACACTGAAGCTTTCTTT
TRBJ2-2 NA TRBV7-6 NA CASSLAGQSDYPGELFF TGTGCCAGCAGCTTAGCGGGGCAGTCAGACTACCCCGGGGAGCTGTTTTTT
TRBJ1-2 NA TRBV15 few CATSKPTEGLINYGYTF TGTGCCACCAGCAAACCGACGGAAGGCTTGATTAACTATGGCTACACCTTC
TRBJ1-5 NA TRBV28 few CASSPRSQGNQPQHF TGTGCCAGCAGTCCCCGTTCTCAGGGAAATCAGCCCCAGCATTTT